The clone carrying this T cell receptor beta chain was seen ten or more times. The antigen is undetermined. These data are taken from a study of T cells in Graves' hyperthyroidism and ophthalmopathy. Overall study findings and caveats: Most clonotypes expanded in the thyroid (above 0.001) were also present in blood. Model output signaled ophthalmopathy a median around 5.9 months ahead of onset.

The CDR3 sequence is 17 residues long. V was clipped by 0 bases and J by 4 bases; unmatched bases: 7. The germline gives CDR1 SGHAT, CDR2 FQNNGV. RNA transcripts provided the source from which TCR beta CDR3 regions were amplified. TCR CDR3 regions were first amplified by RT-PCR with HTBI primers. Each CDR3 protein is one row after TCRdb ran MiXCR on the multiplex PCR reads. This sample carries around 690,000 distinct CDR3 sequences, about 18% of them seen once, and the ten largest clones take roughly a sixth. V is TRBV11-2 and J is TRBJ2-3; TRBD2 aligns across 10 bases. Sequences were obtained from blood. This TCR was sampled from a man in his fifties or sixties with Graves' hyperthyroidism. As DNA, the CDR3 is TGTGCCAGCAGCTTAGATGGACCTAGCGGGAGTGCAGATACGCAGTATTTT. Protein sequence: CASSLDGPSGSADTQYF.